These 5 T cell receptor beta chains originate from one sample sequenced in a study of cytomegalovirus exposure and HLA in healthy donors. Repertoires were generated with immunoSEQ multiplex PCR, while TCRdb's copy carries only in-frame clones and drops some. The sample holds under 150,000 clones; around 87% are singletons and the top ten take roughly 9%. The sample comprised PBMCs. The receptors originated from a young man in good health and CMV-seropositive.

The chain has TRBV28 and TRBJ2-7, with TRBD1 matching 9 bases. V was pared by 4 bases and J by 4 bases, with 5 bases of the junction left unmatched. The V gene's germline CDR1 is MDHEN and CDR2 SYDVKM. The CDR3 loop spans 14 amino acids. The CDR3: CASSSTGGAYEQYF. DNA for the CDR3: TGTGCCAGCAGTTCAACAGGGGGCGCGTACGAGCAGTACTTC.

The chain's CDR3 is CASSFGGGRQGRGTQYF. The DNA of the CDR3 is TGTGCCAGCAGCTTTGGTGGGGGTAGACAGGGGCGCGGGACCCAGTACTTC. The chain is built from TRBV7-8 and TRBJ2-5; 8 bases match TRBD1. Trimming cost V 3 bases and J 7 bases; bases outside gene matches: 16. Per the germline V gene, CDR1 is SGHVS and CDR2 is FQNEAQ. CDR3 size: 17 residues.

The chain combines TRBV28 with TRBJ1-2; tentative D call: TRBD1 (5 bases). The CDR3 consists of 12 residues. Trimming stripped 4 bases from V and 8 bases from J, with 11 bases between. Germline V gene data show CDR1 as MDHEN and CDR2 as SYDVKM. CDR3 in amino acids: CASSSQGWGYTF. For the CDR3, the DNA is TGTGCCAGCAGTTCCCAGGGTTGGGGCTACACCTTC.

This chain links TRBV6-5 with TRBJ2-1, with D unresolved. Looked up from germline, CDR1 is MNHEY and CDR2 is SVGAGI. There are 13 residues in the CDR3. V was pared by 0 bases and J by 15 bases, with 15 bases between. The CDR3 reads CASSYSLTERPFF. DNA of the CDR3: TGTGCCAGCAGTTACTCCTTGACCGAGCGACCGTTCTTC.

CDR3 residues: CASSEAGPGYGYTF. Here the CDR3 DNA reads TGTGCCAGCAGCGAGGCGGGGCCGGGGTATGGCTACACCTTC. The chain couples TRBV2 to TRBJ1-2; D is perhaps TRBD1 (5 bases). Germline-derived CDR1 and CDR2 are SNHLY and FYNNEI. This CDR3 spans 14 amino acids. The germline V and J ends were trimmed by 6 bases and 5 bases, with 16 bases remaining between them.